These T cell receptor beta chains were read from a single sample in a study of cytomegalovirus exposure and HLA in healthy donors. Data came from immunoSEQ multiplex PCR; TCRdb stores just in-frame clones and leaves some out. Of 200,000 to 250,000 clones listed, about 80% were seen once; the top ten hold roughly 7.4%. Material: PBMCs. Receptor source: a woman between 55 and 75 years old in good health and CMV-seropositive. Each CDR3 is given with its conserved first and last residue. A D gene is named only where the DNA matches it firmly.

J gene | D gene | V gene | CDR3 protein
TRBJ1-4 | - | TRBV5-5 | CASSLGGSGPNEKLFF
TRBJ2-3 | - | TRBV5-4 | CASSLSSTSTDTQYF
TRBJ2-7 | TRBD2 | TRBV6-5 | CASRLTSGRNEQYF
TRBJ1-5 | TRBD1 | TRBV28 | CASSQDRASNQPQHF
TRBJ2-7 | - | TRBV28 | CASSLRYEQYF
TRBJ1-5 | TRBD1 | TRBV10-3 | CAIAGTGDNQPQHF
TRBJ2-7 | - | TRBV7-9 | CSSGVGVLEQYF
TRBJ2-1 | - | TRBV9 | CASSVAGAGEQFF
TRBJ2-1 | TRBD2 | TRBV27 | CASSFSSGGYNEQFF
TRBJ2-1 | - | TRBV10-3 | CAISESLSSQSYNEQFF
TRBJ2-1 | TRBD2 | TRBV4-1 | CASSQGVSGGNNEQFF
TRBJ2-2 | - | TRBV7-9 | CASSLQEVTGELFF
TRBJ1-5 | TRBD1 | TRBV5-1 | CASSTQPGQGSPQHF
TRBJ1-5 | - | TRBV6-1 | CASRVSGGNQPQHF
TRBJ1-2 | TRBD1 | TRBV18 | CASSRDRVGYTF
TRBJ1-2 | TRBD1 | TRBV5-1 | CASSSGQEAYGYTF
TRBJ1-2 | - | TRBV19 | CASSIPTDPSGYTF
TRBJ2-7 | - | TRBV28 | CASSLQGRLGYEQYF
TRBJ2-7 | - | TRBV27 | CASSGSEDYEQYF
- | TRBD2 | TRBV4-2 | CASSQGIPGLAPYEQYF
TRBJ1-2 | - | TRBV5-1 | CASSVGPGGYTF
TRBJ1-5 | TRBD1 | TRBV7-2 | CASRQQGAGSNQPQHF
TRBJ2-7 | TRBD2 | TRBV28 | CASSWGGTVSSYEQYF
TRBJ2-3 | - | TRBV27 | CASSFGTPDTDTQYF
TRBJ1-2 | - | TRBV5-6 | CASSLQGISGYTF
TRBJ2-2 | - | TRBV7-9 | CASSRQTSQNTGELFF
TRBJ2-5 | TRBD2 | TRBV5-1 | CASSLVGLAGGQETQYF
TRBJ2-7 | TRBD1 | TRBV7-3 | CASSWDRAPYEQYF
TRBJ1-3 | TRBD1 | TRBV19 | CASIRRQGKSGNTIYF
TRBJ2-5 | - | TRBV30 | CARSRTIQETQYF
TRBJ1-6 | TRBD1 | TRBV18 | CASSPEQGGNSPLHF
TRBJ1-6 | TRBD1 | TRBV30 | CAWMGTGGPLHF
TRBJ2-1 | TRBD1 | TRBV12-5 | CASGFGRGPGNEQFF
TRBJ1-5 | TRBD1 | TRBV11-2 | CASSRDREGNQPQHF
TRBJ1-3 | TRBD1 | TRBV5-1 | CASSLGGGGNTIYF
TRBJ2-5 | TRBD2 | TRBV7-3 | CASSTGLAGFKETQYF
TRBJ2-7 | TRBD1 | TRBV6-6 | CASRLDRGRSYEQYF
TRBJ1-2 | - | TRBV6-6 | CASNEGGDYGYTF
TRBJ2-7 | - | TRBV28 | CASRLRAYEQYF
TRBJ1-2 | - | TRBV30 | CAWSVRGAGGYTF
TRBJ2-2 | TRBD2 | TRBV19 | CASSPTSGWWTGELFF
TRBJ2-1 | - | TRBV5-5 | CASSEQNEQFF
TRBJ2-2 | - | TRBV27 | CASSSFSVGPGELFF
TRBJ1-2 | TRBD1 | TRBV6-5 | CASRSTGQGYTF
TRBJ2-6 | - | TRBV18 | CASSPTGSGANVLTF
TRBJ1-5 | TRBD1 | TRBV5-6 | CASSVGGVQPQHF
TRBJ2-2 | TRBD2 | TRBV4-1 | CASSHVAGGSTGELFF
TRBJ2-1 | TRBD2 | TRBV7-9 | CASSDYSGRYNEQFF
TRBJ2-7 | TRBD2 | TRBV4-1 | CASSPTPAGIYEQYF
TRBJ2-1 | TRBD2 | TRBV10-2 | CASSGREGLLPYNEQFF
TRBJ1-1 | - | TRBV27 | CASSLFVSGNYANTEAFF
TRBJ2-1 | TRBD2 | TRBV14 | CASSPRGLAGRNEQFF
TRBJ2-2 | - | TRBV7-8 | CASSLGRANTGELFF
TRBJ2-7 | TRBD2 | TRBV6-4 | CASRFRDYGNVGQYF
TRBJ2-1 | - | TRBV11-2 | CASEEGIYSSYNEQFF
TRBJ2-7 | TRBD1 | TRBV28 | CASRRRDRDITDF